One and the same sample provided the 19 T cell receptor beta chains below, sequenced in a study of shared clonotypes between healthy human individuals (dated by TCRdb to the early 2020s). The protocol used for the library was the immunoSEQ multiplex PCR assay. In TCRdb, the immuneACCESS table is reduced to in-frame sequences with V and J assigned. These tables do not hold every clone; where another copy was compared, an unresolved V gene accounts for under half, and the others remain unexplained. This sample lists 550,000 to 850,000 clones; roughly two thirds were detected once. The biggest ten clones account for approximately 2% of the sample. Sequenced sample: memory CD4+ T cells sorted from blood. The label giving this sample's cell subset or site can be read as: CD45RA-negative fraction. The receptors were sampled from a woman in her twenties or thirties in good health.

This clone was seen more than once but under ten times. This specimen includes other DNA sequences encoding the same CDR3. The chain joins TRBV2 to TRBJ1-4; D remains ambiguous. The CDR3 covers 12 residues. CDR1 SNHLY and CDR2 FYNNEI come from the germline V gene. Between the trimmed V and J ends, which lost 6 bases and 3 bases, there was a span of 5 bases. CDR3 amino acids: CASSASNEKLFF. CDR3 in DNA: TGTGCCAGCAGCGCTTCTAATGAAAAACTGTTTTTT.

The count of this clone is one. The chain combines TRBV2 with TRBJ2-3, with TRBD2 identical over 9 bases. The CDR3 consists of 14 residues. Germline assignment: CDR1 SNHLY and CDR2 FYNNEI. V gave up 5 bases and J gave up 6 bases; unmatched junction bases: 6. CDR3 residues: CASSWREGLDTQYF. The DNA of the CDR3 is TGTGCCAGCAGTTGGCGGGAGGGCCTCGATACGCAGTATTTT.

The V and J genes are TRBV7-9 and TRBJ2-1; 12 bases fit TRBD2. Germline assignment: CDR1 SEHNR and CDR2 FQNEAQ (reference sequence). The trim removed 5 bases at V and 4 bases at J, leaving 6 bases unmatched. This CDR3 is 16 amino acids long. CDR3 in DNA: TGTGCCAGCAGCCCTGGGACTAGCGGGCCTTACAATGAGCAGTTCTTC. Translation gives CASSPGTSGPYNEQFF. The full variable domain, its missing parts supplied by reference TRBV7-9 and TRBJ2-1, is DTGVSQNPRHKITKRGQNVTFRCDPISEHNRLYWYRQTLGQGPEFLTYFQNEAQLEKSRLLSDRFSAERPKGSFSTLEIQRTEQGDSAMYLCASSPGTSGPYNEQFFGPGTRLTVL.

The CDR3: CAIPWEVPIAKNIQYF. Written as DNA, the CDR3 is TGCGCCATCCCGTGGGAGGTTCCAATAGCCAAAAACATTCAGTACTTC. The gene calls are TRBV5-1 and TRBJ2-4; D perhaps matches TRBD2 (6 bases). The CDR3 is 16 residues long. V lost 9 bases to trimming and J lost 0 bases, with 19 bases between them. Germline V CDR1 and CDR2: SGHRS, YFSETQ.

This clone turned up a few times. The CDR3 is CASSSGQDRSEQYF. DNA for the CDR3: TGTGCCAGCAGCTCCGGACAGGACAGGAGCGAGCAGTACTTC. The rearrangement uses TRBV7-6 and TRBJ2-7; 7 positions agree with TRBD1. The CDR3 sequence is 14 residues long. Losses at the gene ends were 4 bases for V and 6 bases for J; bases not matched to a gene: 9. Germline V CDR1 and CDR2: SGHVS, FNYEAQ.

The gene calls are TRBV10-2 and TRBJ2-7; no reliable D call. CDR3 length: 13 amino acids. Germline CDR1 reads WSHSY; CDR2 reads SAAADI. V was shortened by 6 bases and J by 0 bases, with 9 bases between the two germline ends. This CDR3 reads CASRDDSSYEQYF. In nucleotides, the CDR3 is TGCGCCAGCAGGGACGATAGCTCCTACGAGCAGTACTTC.

This clone was detected only a few times. The CDR3 region is CASTGGRGDEQFF. CDR3 nucleotides: TGTGCCAGCACGGGCGGGAGGGGAGATGAGCAGTTCTTC. V gene TRBV6-5 combines with J gene TRBJ2-1; 9 bases agree with TRBD2. The V and J ends lost 7 bases and 8 bases, in that order; junction bases with no gene match: 6. The CDR3 runs 13 residues. Germline V CDR1 and CDR2: MNHEY, SVGAGI.

This chain joins TRBV28 and TRBJ2-1; D remains unclear. Germline-derived CDR1 and CDR2 are MDHEN and SYDVKM. With 3 bases removed from V and 9 bases from J, the gap between germline ends came to 12 bases. The CDR3 is 13 residues long. Written as DNA, the CDR3 is TGTGCCAGCAGTTTTTTGAATATCCGTGAGCAGTTCTTC. Protein sequence: CASSFLNIREQFF. The full variable domain, in which reference TRBV28 and TRBJ2-1 provide the parts outside the CDR3, is DVKVTQSSRYLVKRTGEKVFLECVQDMDHENMFWYRQDPGLGLRLIYFSYDVKMKEKGDIPEGYSVSREKKERFSLILESASTNQTSMYLCASSFLNIREQFFGPGTRLTVL.

The chain combines TRBV9 with TRBJ2-1; 11 bases are shared with TRBD2. The ends lost 0 bases at V and 2 bases at J; junction bases unmatched: 7. Germline assignment: CDR1 SGDLS and CDR2 YYNGEE. CDR3 size: 18 residues. In DNA form, the CDR3 reads TGTGCCAGCAGCGTAGACCCTAGCGGGAGGACCACCTACAATGAGCAGTTCTTC. Translated, it gives CASSVDPSGRTTYNEQFF.

About this clone itself: Different DNA sequences within this sample yield the same CDR3. The chain employs TRBV11-2 and TRBJ2-7; TRBD2 agrees at 8 bases. This CDR3 region has 15 residues. V lost 3 bases and J lost 0; bases outside the gene matches: 4. Germline loops: CDR1 SGHAT, CDR2 FQNNGV. CDR3 residues: CASSFSSGSSYEQYF. The CDR3 nucleotides read TGTGCCAGCAGCTTTTCCAGCGGGAGCTCCTACGAGCAGTACTTC.

About this clone: A far larger clone lies a single base away; this is likely a read error. The same CDR3 also results from other DNA sequences found in this sample. The chain has TRBV6-5 and TRBJ1-1; the D is unclear. This CDR3 region has 14 residues. The V gene's germline CDR1 is MNHEY and CDR2 SVGAGI. The CDR3 nucleotides read TGCGCCAGCAGTTACTCGAATAGCCACACTGAAGCTTTCTTT. Encoded protein: CASSYSNSHTEAFF.

This chain uses TRBV4-1 with TRBJ1-2; weak D call: TRBD1 (5 bases). The CDR3 contains 15 residues. Germline V gene data show CDR1 as MGHRA and CDR2 as YSYEKL. V lost 4 bases to trimming and J lost 7 bases, with 19 bases between them. This CDR3 is CASSPMTDYGSGYTF. The CDR3 DNA follows: TGCGCCAGCAGCCCGATGACAGACTATGGGTCTGGCTACACCTTC.

A single count supports this clone. The chain uses TRBV28 and TRBJ1-5; TRBD1 is a possible D gene (6 bases). CDR1 is MDHEN, CDR2 SYDVKM, per germline. V lost 4 bases to trimming and J lost 7 bases, with 20 bases between them. CDR3 length equals 16 residues. In nucleotides, the CDR3 is TGTGCCAGCAGTTCCAGGCACAGGGTAGGCGAGCAGCCCCAGCATTTT. It translates to CASSSRHRVGEQPQHF. The whole variable domain, filled in from reference TRBV28 and TRBJ1-5, reads DVKVTQSSRYLVKRTGEKVFLECVQDMDHENMFWYRQDPGLGLRLIYFSYDVKMKEKGDIPEGYSVSREKKERFSLILESASTNQTSMYLCASSSRHRVGEQPQHFGDGTRLSIL.

Note on this clone: Within the sample, other DNA sequences also encode this same CDR3. The CDR3 spells CASSVDRVSYNEQFF. The DNA for the CDR3 is TGCGCCAGCAGCGTTGACAGGGTCTCCTACAATGAGCAGTTCTTC. The chain joins TRBV5-1 to TRBJ2-1, with 7 bases identical to TRBD1. Germline CDR1 and CDR2: SGHRS and YFSETQ. V lost 4 bases to trimming and J lost 0 bases; unmatched junction nucleotides: 4. CDR3 length equals 15 residues.

The chain links TRBV30 to TRBJ1-3; the D is unclear. The CDR3 is 14 residues long. The germline V gene has CDR1 GTSNPN and CDR2 SVGIG (reference sequence). The V end lost 0 bases, the J end lost 3 bases, and 9 bases lay between the germline ends. CDR3 DNA sequence: TGTGCCTGGAGTGTACAAGGGTTTGGAAACACCATATATTTT. Its translation: CAWSVQGFGNTIYF.

This clone was detected only once. The chain recombines TRBV28 with TRBJ1-2; no firm D call. The CDR3 runs 12 residues. The V and J ends lost 6 bases and 3 bases respectively, with 8 bases between them. Germline CDR1 and CDR2: MDHEN and SYDVKM. CDR3 bases: TGTGCCAGCAGCCTCCCGTACTATGGCTACACCTTC. Translation: CASSLPYYGYTF.

Turning to this clone: At the DNA level, this CDR3 is encoded by other sequences in the same sample as well. The chain employs TRBV5-1 and TRBJ1-2; 9 bases line up with TRBD1. Unmatched junction bases numbered 2, after V lost 1 base and J lost 4 bases. The CDR3 sequence is 14 residues long. CDR1 SGHRS and CDR2 YFSETQ come from the germline V gene. The DNA for the CDR3 is TGCGCCAGCAGCTTGTTGGGACAGGGCTATGGCTACACCTTC. It codes for CASSLLGQGYGYTF.

The genes are TRBV29-1 and TRBJ1-1; the D is unclear. Germline CDR1 reads SQVTM; CDR2 reads ANQGSEA. With 2 bases removed from V and 0 bases from J, the gap between germline ends came to 7 bases. The CDR3 has 13 amino acids. The chain's CDR3 is CSVETRMNTEAFF. CDR3 nucleotide sequence: TGCAGCGTTGAAACACGGATGAACACTGAAGCTTTCTTT.

The genes are TRBV28 and TRBJ2-2; D unclear. V lost 4 bases to trimming and J lost 2 bases, with 5 bases between them. The CDR3 runs to 13 residues. The germline V gene encodes CDR1 MDHEN and CDR2 SYDVKM. Here the CDR3 DNA reads TGTGCCAGCAGTTCCCTCAACACCGGGGAGCTGTTTTTT. Protein product: CASSSLNTGELFF.